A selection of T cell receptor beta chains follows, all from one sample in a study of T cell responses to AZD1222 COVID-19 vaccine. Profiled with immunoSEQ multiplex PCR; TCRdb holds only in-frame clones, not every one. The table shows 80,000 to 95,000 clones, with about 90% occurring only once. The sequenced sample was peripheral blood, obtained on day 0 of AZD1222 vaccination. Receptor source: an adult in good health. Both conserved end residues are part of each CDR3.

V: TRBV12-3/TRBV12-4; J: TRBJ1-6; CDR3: CASSQGWVSPLHF
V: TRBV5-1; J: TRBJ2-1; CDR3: CASSLVGSSYDNEQFF
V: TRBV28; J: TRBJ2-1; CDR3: CASTPSGGGNEQFF
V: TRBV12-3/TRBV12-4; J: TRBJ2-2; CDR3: CASSLGIGELFF
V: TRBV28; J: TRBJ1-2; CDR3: CASSTSYGYTF
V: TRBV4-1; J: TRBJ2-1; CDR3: CASSPRPSGSSDEQFF
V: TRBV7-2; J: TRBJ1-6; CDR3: CASSSTGAYSPLHF
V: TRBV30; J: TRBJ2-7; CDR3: CAWRGQGGSYEQYF
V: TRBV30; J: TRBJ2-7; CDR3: CAWLLPYSGGADILF
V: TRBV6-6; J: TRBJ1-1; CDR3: CASSPRQGGAEAFF
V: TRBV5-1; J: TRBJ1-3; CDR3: CASSLMTGTGNTIYF
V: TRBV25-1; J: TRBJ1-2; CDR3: CASTPGTGSNYGYTF
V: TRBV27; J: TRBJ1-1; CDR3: CASSFVGRGYTEAFF
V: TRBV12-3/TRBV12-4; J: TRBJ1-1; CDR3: CASSLWQNTEAFF
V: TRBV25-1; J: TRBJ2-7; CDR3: CASSESDGAGGRNEQYF
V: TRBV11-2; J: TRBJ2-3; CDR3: CASSLGPRGPATDTQYF
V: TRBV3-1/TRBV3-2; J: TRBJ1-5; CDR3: CASSQATNQPQHF
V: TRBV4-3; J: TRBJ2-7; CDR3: CASSRGQGYEQYF
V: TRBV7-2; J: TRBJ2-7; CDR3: CASSSGRAYEQYF
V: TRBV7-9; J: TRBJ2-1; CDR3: CASSLTSGYNEQFF
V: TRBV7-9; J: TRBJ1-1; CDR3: CASSRGTAGTEAFF
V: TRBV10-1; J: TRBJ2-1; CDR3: CASSPRVGATEQFF
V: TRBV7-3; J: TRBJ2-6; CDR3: CASSTPGQGASGANVLTF
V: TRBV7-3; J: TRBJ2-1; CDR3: CASSRPTGSSYNEQFF
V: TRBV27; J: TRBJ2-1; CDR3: CASSPPGLAGISPNEQFF
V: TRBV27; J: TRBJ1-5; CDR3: CASSALEGTRPQHF
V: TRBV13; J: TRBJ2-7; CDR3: CASSYGTVVYEQYF
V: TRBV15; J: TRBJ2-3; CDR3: CATSSRHQADTQYF
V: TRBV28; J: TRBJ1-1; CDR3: CASSPAWMNTEAFF
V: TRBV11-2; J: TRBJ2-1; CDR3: CASSLSSIAGRYEQFF
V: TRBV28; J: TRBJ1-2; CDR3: CASSFGTSNYGYTF
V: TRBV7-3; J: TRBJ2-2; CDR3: CASSLLRQGRRELFF
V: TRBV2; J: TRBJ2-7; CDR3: CASSGTGFHEQYF
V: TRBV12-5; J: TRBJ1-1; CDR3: CASAPDLGTEAFF
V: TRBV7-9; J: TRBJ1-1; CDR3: CASSLGQPEAFF
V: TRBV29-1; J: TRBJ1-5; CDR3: CSVEDPRDSNQPQHF
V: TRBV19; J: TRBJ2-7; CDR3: CASSIAGLAVPYEQYF
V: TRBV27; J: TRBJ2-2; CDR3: CASTTGGMATGELFF
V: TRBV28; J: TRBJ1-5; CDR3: CASSLAQGSSNQPQHF
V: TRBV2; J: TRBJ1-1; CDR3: CASIFGTGASSTEAFF
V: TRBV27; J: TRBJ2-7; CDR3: CASSPPGTGFYEQYF
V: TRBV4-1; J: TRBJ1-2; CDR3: CATQQNAQGPYGYTF
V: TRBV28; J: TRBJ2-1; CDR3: CASRHREFSSYNEQFF
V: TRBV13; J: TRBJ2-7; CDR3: CASSLAPSGTYEQYF
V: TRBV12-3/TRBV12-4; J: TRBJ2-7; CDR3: CASSLAGGGEQYF
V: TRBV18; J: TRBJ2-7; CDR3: CASSPPGLKYEQYF
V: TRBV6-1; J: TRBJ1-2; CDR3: CASSEARFRQGYGYTF
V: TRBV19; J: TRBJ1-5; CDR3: CASSGTETYSNQPQHF
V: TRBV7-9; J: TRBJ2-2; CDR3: CASSTPTGVGPGELFF
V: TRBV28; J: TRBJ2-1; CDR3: CASSFRGASYNEQFF
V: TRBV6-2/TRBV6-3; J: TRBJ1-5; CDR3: CASSKGRLSNQPQHF
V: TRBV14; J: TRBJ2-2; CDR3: CASSQSGRELFF
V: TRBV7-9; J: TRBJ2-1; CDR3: CASSLGTTAYNEQFF
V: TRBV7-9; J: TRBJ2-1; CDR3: CASSLKFLAGGSVNEQFF
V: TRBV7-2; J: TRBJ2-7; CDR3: CASSLTSGPQGTYEQYF
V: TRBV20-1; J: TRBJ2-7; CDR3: CSTRIAYEQYF
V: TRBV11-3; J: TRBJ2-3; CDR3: CASSLEYGDTQYF
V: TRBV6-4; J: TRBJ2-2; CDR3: CASSDSQGKSTGELFF
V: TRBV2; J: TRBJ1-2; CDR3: CASSEFLGGYTF